This TCR beta chain was obtained from a study of cytomegalovirus exposure and HLA in healthy donors. Study results and limitations: Later on, an analysis showed TCR association rates differing by HLA locus, with DRB1 the most and HLA-C the fewest. Diagnosis of cytomegalovirus status made by the classifier reportedly showed high specificity and sensitivity.

The CDR3 is 15 residues long. V was clipped by 5 bases and J by 2 bases, with 14 bases between them. Germline V lookup: CDR1 LNHDA, CDR2 SQIVND (reference sequence). Details on this clone: Its target is unknown.

The PCR employed 60 Vbeta primers together with 13 Jbeta primers. The method was immunoSEQ multiplex PCR; TCRdb's version includes in-frame clones alone and lacks a portion of them. The sample's table shows around 74,000 clones. Each donor was healthy, and each was a bone marrow donor. This TCR was recovered from a man aged 45-60 years in good health and CMV-seropositive. The gene calls are TRBV19 and TRBJ2-3; no firm D call. The sequenced material came from PBMCs. CDR3 sequence (DNA): TGTGCCAGTAGTGCCGACTCTGCCTTCACAGATACGCAGTATTTT. Amino acids: CASSADSAFTDTQYF.